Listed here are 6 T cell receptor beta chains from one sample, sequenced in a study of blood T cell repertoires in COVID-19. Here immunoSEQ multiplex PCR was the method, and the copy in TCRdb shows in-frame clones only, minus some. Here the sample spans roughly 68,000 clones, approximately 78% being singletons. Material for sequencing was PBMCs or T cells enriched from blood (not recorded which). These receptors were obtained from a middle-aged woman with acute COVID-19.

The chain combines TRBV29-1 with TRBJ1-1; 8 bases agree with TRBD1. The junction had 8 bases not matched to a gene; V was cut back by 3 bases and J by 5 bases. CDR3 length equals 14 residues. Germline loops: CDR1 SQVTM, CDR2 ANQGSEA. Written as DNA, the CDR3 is TGCAGCGTTGATTCTCCGGGACAGGAGACTGAAGCTTTCTTT. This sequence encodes CSVDSPGQETEAFF.

CDR3 amino acids: CASSLVLGQTNQPQHF. The CDR3 nucleotides read TGTGCCAGCAGCTTAGTTCTAGGACAGACCAATCAGCCCCAGCATTTT. The V gene is TRBV7-9, the J gene TRBJ1-5; a possible D gene is TRBD1 (6 bases). The germline gives CDR1 SEHNR, CDR2 FQNEAQ (reference sequence). The CDR3 is 16 residues long. The V end lost 1 base, the J end lost 3 bases, and 13 bases lay between the germline ends.

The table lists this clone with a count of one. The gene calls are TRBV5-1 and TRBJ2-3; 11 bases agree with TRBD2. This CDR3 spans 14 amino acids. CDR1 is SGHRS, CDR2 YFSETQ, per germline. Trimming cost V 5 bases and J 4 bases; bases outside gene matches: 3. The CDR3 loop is CASRLAGGADTQYF. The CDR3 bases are TGCGCCAGCAGGTTAGCGGGAGGGGCAGATACGCAGTATTTT.

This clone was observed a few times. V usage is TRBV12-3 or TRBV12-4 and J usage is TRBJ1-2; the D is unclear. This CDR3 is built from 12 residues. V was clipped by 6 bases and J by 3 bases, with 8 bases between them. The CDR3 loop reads CASRGRDYGYTF. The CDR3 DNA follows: TGTGCCAGCAGGGGGAGGGACTATGGCTACACCTTC.

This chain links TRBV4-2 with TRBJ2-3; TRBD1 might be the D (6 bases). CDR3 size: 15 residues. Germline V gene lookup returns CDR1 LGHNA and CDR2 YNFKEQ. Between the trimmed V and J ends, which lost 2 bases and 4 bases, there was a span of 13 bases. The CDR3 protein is CASSQSKGDSDTQYF. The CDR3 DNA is TGTGCCAGCAGCCAAAGTAAGGGGGATTCAGATACGCAGTATTTT.

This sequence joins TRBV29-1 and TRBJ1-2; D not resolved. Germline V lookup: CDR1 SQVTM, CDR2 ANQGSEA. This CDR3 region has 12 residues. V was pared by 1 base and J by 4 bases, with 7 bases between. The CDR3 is CSVEGQAYGYTF. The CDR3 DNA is TGCAGCGTTGAAGGGCAGGCCTATGGCTACACCTTC.